This record concerns one TCR beta chain sequence. The antigen remains unidentified. Trimming took 0 bases from V and 1 from J, leaving 10 bases between them. The CDR3 sequence is 15 residues long. The germline gives CDR1 SGHRS, CDR2 YFSETQ. These data come from a study of T cell responses to AZD1222 COVID-19 vaccine. Findings and limits, study-wide: Reportedly, nearly half of unique spike TCRs recognized epitopes outside B.1.351/B.1.1.7 mutations. Donors were mostly white British, more females; clonal diversity possibly underestimated.

The repertoire was sequenced with immunoSEQ multiplex PCR; TCRdb's copy has only in-frame clones and lacks some. The specimen's table records 150,000 or so clones. The chain couples TRBV5-1 to TRBJ1-1; the D gene is possibly TRBD1 (6 bases). This receptor was identified in an adult in good health. What was sequenced was peripheral blood. The CDR3, as DNA: TGCGCCAGCAGCTTGGTGGGACAAGCGAACACTGAAGCTTTCTTT. It codes for CASSLVGQANTEAFF. The variable domain in full, with the rest retrieved from reference TRBV5-1 and TRBJ1-1, is KAGVTQTPRYLIKTRGQQVTLSCSPISGHRSVSWYQQTPGQGLQFLFEYFSETQRNKGNFPGRFSGRQFSNSRSEMNVSTLELGDSALYLCASSLVGQANTEAFFGQGTRLTVV.